This TCR beta chain was sequenced in a study of blood T cell repertoires in COVID-19. Study at large: Some COVID-19 samples were acute and others convalescent; all came from the United States, Italy and Spain.

Clones were sequenced by immunoSEQ multiplex PCR, and TCRdb holds only the in-frame ones, with some missing. The table includes approximately 190,000 clones, around 80% detected once. From germline, CDR1 is LGHDT and CDR2 YNNKEL (reference sequence). After removal of 3 bases from V and 6 bases from J, the junction contained 4 bases not matched to a gene. The CDR3 length is 15 residues. Sequenced: peripheral blood. This chain links TRBV3-1 (or the pseudogene TRBV3-2) with TRBJ2-2, with TRBD1 matching 10 bases. The TCR was taken from a young man with active or convalescent COVID-19. CDR3 sequence (DNA): TGTGCCAGCAGCCACAGACAGGGGGCATCCGGGGAGCTGTTTTTT. Translation gives CASSHRQGASGELFF.